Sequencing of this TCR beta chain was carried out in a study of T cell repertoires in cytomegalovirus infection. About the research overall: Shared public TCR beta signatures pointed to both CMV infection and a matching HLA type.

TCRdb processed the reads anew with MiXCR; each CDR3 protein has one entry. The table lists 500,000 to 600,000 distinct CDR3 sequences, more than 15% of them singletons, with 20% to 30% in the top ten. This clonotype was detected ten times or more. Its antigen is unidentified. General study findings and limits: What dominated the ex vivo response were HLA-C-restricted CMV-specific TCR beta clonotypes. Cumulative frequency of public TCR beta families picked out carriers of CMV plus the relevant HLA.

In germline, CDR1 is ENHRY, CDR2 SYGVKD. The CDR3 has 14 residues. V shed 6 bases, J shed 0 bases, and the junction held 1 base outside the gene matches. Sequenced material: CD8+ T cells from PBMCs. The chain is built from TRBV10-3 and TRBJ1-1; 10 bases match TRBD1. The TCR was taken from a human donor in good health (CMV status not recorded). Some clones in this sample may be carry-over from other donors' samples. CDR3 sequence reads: CAIRTGGMNTEAFF. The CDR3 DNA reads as TGTGCCATCAGGACAGGGGGCATGAACACTGAAGCTTTCTTT.